One and the same sample provided the 15 T cell receptor beta chains below, sequenced in a study of type 1 regulatory T cells. Study conclusions and caveats: Compared with non-type 1 regulatory T cells, type 1 regulatory T cells showed a more restricted TCR repertoire.

Which antigens these TCRs recognize remains unknown. Using its own MiXCR run on the reads, TCRdb lists one record per CDR3 protein. This table holds around 64,000 distinct CDR3 sequences, less than 25% found once. Sequences were obtained from cultured type 1 regulatory T (Tr1) cells, either the whole culture or a sorted fraction (not recorded which). The source of these receptors is a human donor in good health.

The chain recombines TRBV27 with TRBJ1-6; D ambiguous. Trimming cost V 6 bases and J 6 bases, with 12 bases left between them. CDR3 length: 14 residues. Germline V gene sequence: CDR1 MNHEY, CDR2 SMNVEV (reference sequence). CDR3 sequence reads: CASRFSAANSPLHF. CDR3 DNA sequence: TGTGCCAGCAGGTTCTCGGCCGCTAATTCACCCCTCCACTTT.

The rearrangement uses TRBV5-1 and TRBJ2-2, with a possible D match to TRBD1 (5 bases). V dropped 0 bases and J dropped 1 base, with 7 bases sitting between them. Germline CDR1 and CDR2: SGHRS and YFSETQ. The CDR3 extends over 15 amino acids. CDR3 nucleotides: TGCGCCAGCAGCTTGGGACAGCTGAACACCGGGGAGCTGTTTTTT. As protein: CASSLGQLNTGELFF.

This chain links TRBV11-3 with TRBJ1-1; D unresolved. CDR3 size: 14 residues. Germline loops: CDR1 SGHNT, CDR2 YENEEA. V lost 0 bases, J lost 1 base, and 6 bases lay in between. The CDR3 sequence is CASSLEHPNTEAFF. The CDR3 DNA reads TGTGCCAGCAGCTTAGAACACCCGAACACTGAAGCTTTCTTT.

This rearrangement joins TRBV19 to TRBJ2-3; 7 bases are shared with TRBD2. This CDR3 region has 14 residues. V was pared by 4 bases and J by 5 bases, with 6 bases of the junction left unmatched. The germline CDR1 and CDR2 sequences are LNHDA and SQIVND (reference sequence). The CDR3 DNA reads as TGTGCCAGTAGTAGGTCGGGAGGTGGAGATACGCAGTATTTT. It encodes CASSRSGGGDTQYF.

The rearrangement links TRBV3-1 to TRBJ2-7, with D hard to call. Germline CDR1 reads LGHDT; CDR2 reads YNNKEL (reference sequence). The CDR3 spans 13 residues. V was pared by 7 bases and J by 1 base, with 11 bases between. DNA of the CDR3: TGTGCCAGCAACCATTGGCAGTCCTACGAGCAGTACTTC. Translating it yields CASNHWQSYEQYF.

This clonotype occurred a few times. This sequence joins TRBV20-1 and TRBJ2-7; 10 bases map to TRBD2. V was pared by 2 bases and J by 2 bases, with 0 bases of the junction left unmatched. Germline V gene lookup returns CDR1 DFQATT and CDR2 SNEGSKA (reference sequence). This CDR3 is 13 amino acids long. CDR3 protein: CSARLAGAYEQYF. In nucleotides, the CDR3 is TGCAGTGCTAGACTAGCGGGAGCCTACGAGCAGTACTTC.

This clonotype was recorded a few times. The chain employs TRBV6-5 and TRBJ2-7; 9 nucleotides align to TRBD1. With V trimmed by 2 bases and J by 3 bases, 2 bases remained unmatched. The V gene's germline CDR1 is MNHEY and CDR2 SVGAGI. The CDR3 is 14 amino acids. The CDR3 loop is CASSYDRGYYEQYF. DNA for the CDR3: TGTGCCAGCAGTTACGACAGGGGGTACTACGAGCAGTACTTC.

As concerns this clonotype: Since the CDR3 does not end with the conserved phenylalanine or tryptophan, this likely comes from a read error. V is TRBV7-2 and J is TRBJ2-1, with TRBD2 matching 9 bases. V dropped 1 base and J dropped 9; count of bases not matched to a gene: 4. Germline lookup yields CDR1 SGHTA and CDR2 FQGNSA. The CDR3 has 14 residues. The CDR3 sequence: CASSLGLAGTEQFI. As DNA, the CDR3 is TGTGCCAGCAGCTTAGGTCTAGCGGGAACTGAGCAGTTCATC.

This sequence joins TRBV20-1 and TRBJ2-5; tentatively, D is TRBD2 (6 bases). The CDR3 spans 13 residues. Germline CDR1 is DFQATT and CDR2 is SNEGSKA (reference sequence). The V end was cut by 3 bases, the J end by 4 bases, with 12 bases between. The CDR3 region is CSARGGGAETQYF. The CDR3 DNA is TGCAGTGCTAGGGGGGGAGGAGCAGAGACCCAGTACTTC.

This clonotype is termed medium-sized. This chain joins TRBV5-1 and TRBJ2-3, with no clear D. The germline V gene has CDR1 SGHRS and CDR2 YFSETQ. The CDR3 has 14 amino acids. V shed 0 bases and J shed 2 bases, with 7 bases lying between them. The CDR3 DNA is TGCGCCAGCAGCTTGGATTCTGACACAGATACGCAGTATTTT. Translating it yields CASSLDSDTDTQYF. The full variable domain, completed using reference TRBV5-1 and TRBJ2-3, is KAGVTQTPRYLIKTRGQQVTLSCSPISGHRSVSWYQQTPGQGLQFLFEYFSETQRNKGNFPGRFSGRQFSNSRSEMNVSTLELGDSALYLCASSLDSDTDTQYFGPGTRLTVL.

This chain uses TRBV20-1 with TRBJ2-7; tentatively, D is TRBD1 (6 bases). This CDR3 has 15 residues. Germline CDR1 DFQATT, CDR2 SNEGSKA (reference sequence). Trimming took 0 bases from V and 6 from J, leaving 18 bases between them. The CDR3 bases are TGCAGTGCTAGAGATGACAGACCGGGACAATCCGAGCAGTACTTC. Translation: CSARDDRPGQSEQYF.

The V call is TRBV7-2, the J call TRBJ2-1; TRBD2 aligns across 9 bases. The CDR3 consists of 20 residues. V was clipped by 1 base and J by 2 bases; unmatched bases: 15. Germline V gives CDR1 SGHTA, CDR2 FQGNSA. CDR3 DNA: TGTGCCAGCAGCTTAGGGATTCGAGCGGGAGGTGCCGCGGCCTACAATGAGCAGTTCTTC. This codes for CASSLGIRAGGAAAYNEQFF.

CDR3 DNA sequence: TGCAGTGCTAGTCGCGTGACAGGGGGTATTGGCAATCAGCCCCAGCATTTT. This gives the protein CSASRVTGGIGNQPQHF. The chain recombines TRBV20-1 with TRBJ1-5, with TRBD1 matching 9 bases. The CDR3 loop spans 17 amino acids. The trim removed 3 bases at V and 2 bases at J, leaving 11 bases unmatched. The germline gives CDR1 DFQATT, CDR2 SNEGSKA (reference sequence).

This clonotype was picked up a small number of times. V usage is TRBV28 and J usage is TRBJ2-7, with D unclear. The V end lost 5 bases, the J end lost 1 base, and 15 bases lay between the germline ends. This CDR3 spans 15 amino acids. Germline V gives CDR1 MDHEN, CDR2 SYDVKM. The CDR3 coding sequence is TGTGCCAGCAGTCTCAATGAGCTGGTTTCCTACGAGCAGTACTTC. It translates to CASSLNELVSYEQYF.

The J gene is TRBJ1-1, the V gene TRBV6-5; no clear D gene. V shed 5 bases and J shed 10 bases, with 17 bases lying between them. The V gene's germline CDR1 is MNHEY and CDR2 SVGAGI. The CDR3 has 13 amino acids. In DNA, the CDR3 is TGTGCCAGCAGTCTCCGGCCCCATAGAGGAGCTTTCTTT. Protein sequence: CASSLRPHRGAFF.